The entry that follows covers one T cell receptor (beta chain) sequence. Its specificity is not known. This entry is derived from a study of beta chain features in type 1 diabetes. Findings of the study overall: Whether HLA type influences TCRB rearrangement remained unresolved here. Researchers report that Type 1 diabetes patients had moderately but significantly shorter TCRB CDR3s across all four CD4+ subsets.

On average, the one heparinised blood draw given by each donor was around 120 mL. Researchers reported sorting CD4+ naive, central memory, regulatory and stem cell-like memory cells via CD45RO/CCR7/CD25/CD127/CD95/CD27. This CDR3 comprises 15 residues. The V and J ends lost 6 bases and 2 bases respectively, with 13 bases between them. The germline V gene encodes CDR1 SGHTA and CDR2 FQGNSA. Expressed TCRB transcripts were sequenced because the entire RNA isolate underwent reverse transcription. Profiling relied on immunoSEQ multiplex PCR, and the TCRdb table lists in-frame clones only, not all of them. The profile shows 250,000 to 300,000 clones, about 8% of them singletons.

The source is a woman between 18 and 29 years old in good health. The rearrangement links TRBV7-2 to TRBJ2-2; D ambiguous. Sequenced material: central memory CD4+ T cells from blood. CDR3: CASREGVANTGELFF. As DNA, the CDR3 is TGTGCCAGCAGGGAAGGTGTCGCCAACACCGGGGAGCTGTTTTTT.